Each of the 5 T cell receptor beta chains below was sequenced from the same sample in a study of technical replicates of blood from a few donors. TCRdb's table, derived via immunoSEQ multiplex PCR, lists solely in-frame clones and lacks some. The sample contains 60,000 to 95,000 clones, about nine tenths of which appear only once. Sequencing input: T cells isolated from PBMCs. The receptors come from a human donor in good health. Some clones in this sample may be carry-over from other donors' samples.

This chain joins TRBV29-1 and TRBJ1-2, with TRBD1 as a possible D gene (5 bases). V was trimmed by 4 bases and J by 3 bases, leaving 18 bases between them. The CDR3 contains 15 residues. Germline V lookup: CDR1 SQVTM, CDR2 ANQGSEA. CDR3 protein: CSVVGTSRGDYGYTF. CDR3 in DNA: TGCAGCGTTGTGGGTACAAGCCGGGGGGACTATGGCTACACCTTC.

In its sample, this clone was seen once. The V call is TRBV5-1, the J call TRBJ1-1; 11 bases match TRBD1. The germline CDR1 and CDR2 sequences are SGHRS and YFSETQ. Germline trimming cut 6 bases from V and 1 base from J; bases unmatched to any gene: 5. There are 15 residues in the CDR3. Here the CDR3 reads CASTPGTGGNTEAFF. CDR3 DNA sequence: TGCGCCAGCACTCCCGGGACAGGGGGGAACACTGAAGCTTTCTTT.

The V gene is TRBV6-6, the J gene TRBJ1-5, with 7 bases aligning to TRBD1. CDR1 is MNHNY, CDR2 SVGAGI, per germline (reference sequence). The CDR3 is 14 amino acids. The V segment lost 6 bases and the J segment 0 bases; nucleotides outside the gene matches: 2. The CDR3 here is CASSRQGSNQPQHF. As DNA, the CDR3 is TGTGCCAGCAGCCGACAGGGTAGCAATCAGCCCCAGCATTTT.

The chain carries TRBV6-5 and TRBJ2-3; TRBD2 aligns across 9 bases. CDR1 and CDR2 from the germline V gene are MNHEY and SVGAGI. The CDR3 contains 16 residues. V shed 0 bases, J shed 2 bases, and the junction held 3 bases outside the gene matches. The CDR3 loop reads CASSYSLAGITDTQYF. CDR3 nucleotide sequence: TGTGCCAGCAGTTACTCCCTAGCGGGGATCACAGATACGCAGTATTTT.

This clone was detected a few times. The V call is TRBV7-9, the J call TRBJ1-1; D unresolved. This CDR3 spans 13 amino acids. V gave up 5 bases and J gave up 4 bases, with 11 bases separating them. CDR1 is SEHNR, CDR2 FQNEAQ, per germline (reference sequence). CDR3 nucleotides: TGTGCCAGCAGCAGTACAGAAGGCACTGAAGCTTTCTTT. Amino acids: CASSSTEGTEAFF.